These T cell receptor beta chains were read from a single sample in a study of blood T cell repertoires in COVID-19. The protocol was immunoSEQ multiplex PCR, while the TCRdb copy is restricted to in-frame clones and leaves out a portion. The data show a few hundred thousand clones, about 81% seen once. Material: peripheral blood. The receptors were sampled from a woman between 65 and 79 years old with COVID-19, enrolled during active disease. Each CDR3 is given with its conserved first and last residue. A D gene is named only where the DNA matches it firmly. Clone size appears in some rows only: once, few, many, or a class for an expanded clone.

>-|TRBD2|TRBJ2-7|TRBV28
CASVTGGSLREQYF
TGTGCCAGCGTCACGGGGGGGTCCTTACGCGAGCAGTACTTC
>few|-|TRBJ2-7|TRBV5-4
CASSAGTASYEQYF
TGTGCCAGCAGCGCGGGGACAGCTTCCTACGAGCAGTACTTC
>-|TRBD1|TRBJ1-3|TRBV28
CASSFVAGGKDGNTIYF
TGTGCCAGCAGTTTCGTGGCAGGGGGAAAGGATGGAAACACCATATATTTT
>medium-sized|-|TRBJ1-3|TRBV7-6
CASSLGYGSGNTIYF
TGTGCCAGCAGCTTAGGTTACGGCTCTGGAAACACCATATATTTT
>-|TRBD1|TRBJ2-7|TRBV29-1
CSVTAEDRVGEQYF
TGCAGCGTTACCGCAGAGGACAGGGTGGGTGAGCAGTACTTC
>-|-|TRBJ1-1|TRBV5-4
CASSLGREFEAFF
TGTGCCAGCAGCTTGGGGCGGGAGTTTGAAGCTTTCTTT
>-|-|TRBJ1-1|TRBV5-5
CASSLGPLLGDTEAFF
TGTGCCAGCAGCTTGGGGCCCCTACTCGGGGACACTGAAGCTTTCTTT
>-|-|TRBJ2-7|TRBV19
CASSQGRGYEQYF
TGTGCCAGTAGCCAGGGCAGGGGCTACGAGCAGTACTTC
>-|TRBD1|TRBJ1-3|TRBV28
CASSRQGLSGNTIYF
TGTGCCAGCAGTCGACAGGGTCTCTCTGGAAACACCATATATTTT
>many|TRBD1|TRBJ1-1|TRBV4-3
CASSQLTGDTEAFF
TGCGCCAGCAGCCAATTGACAGGGGACACTGAAGCTTTCTTT
>-|TRBD1|TRBJ1-2|TRBV19
CASSIDRGNYGYTF
TGTGCCAGTAGTATCGACAGGGGGAACTATGGCTACACCTTC
>-|TRBD2|TRBJ2-3|TRBV18
CASSPGTSGSADTQYF
TGTGCCAGCTCACCAGGCACTAGCGGGAGTGCAGATACGCAGTATTTT
>-|-|TRBJ2-7|TRBV19
CASSHTGRGNEQYF
TGTGCCAGTAGTCATACAGGGAGAGGAAACGAGCAGTACTTC